Listed below are T cell receptor beta chains from one sample, sequenced in a study of technical replicates of blood from several donors. TCRdb's table, derived via immunoSEQ multiplex PCR, lists solely in-frame clones and lacks some. In the table there are about 97,000 clones, around 96% of which are singletons. Sequenced input: T cells isolated from PBMCs. The source of these receptors is a human donor in good health. Each CDR3 is given with its conserved first and last residue. The D gene is left open where the match is weak.

cdr3_nt: TGTGCCAGCAGCTTGGGGACAGGGGGTGAGCAGTTCTTC
cdr3_aa: CASSLGTGGEQFF
d_call: TRBD1
j_call: TRBJ2-1
cdr3_length: 13
v_call: TRBV7-8

cdr3_nt: TGTGCCAGCTCACCCTCCCCAGGACAGGGGTTGCACGAGCAGTACTTC
cdr3_aa: CASSPSPGQGLHEQYF
d_call: TRBD1
j_call: TRBJ2-7
cdr3_length: 16
v_call: TRBV18

cdr3_nt: TGTGCCAGCAGCTTAGACCTGAATCAGCCCCAGCATTTT
cdr3_aa: CASSLDLNQPQHF
d_call: .
j_call: TRBJ1-5
cdr3_length: 13
v_call: TRBV11-2

cdr3_nt: TGTGCCAGCAGCCGTGCAGACAGGCCTAATGAAAAACTGTTTTTT
cdr3_aa: CASSRADRPNEKLFF
d_call: .
j_call: TRBJ1-4
cdr3_length: 15
v_call: TRBV5-4

cdr3_nt: TGTGCCAGCAGCGTGCGGGAGAGCTACAATGAGCAGTTCTTC
cdr3_aa: CASSVRESYNEQFF
d_call: TRBD2
j_call: TRBJ2-1
cdr3_length: 14
v_call: TRBV9

cdr3_nt: TGTGCCAGTAGTCGTTCCGGGATAGCCTACAATGAGCAGTTCTTC
cdr3_aa: CASSRSGIAYNEQFF
d_call: .
j_call: TRBJ2-1
cdr3_length: 15
v_call: TRBV19

cdr3_nt: TGTGCCATCAGTGGACCGGGGAGCGGACTAGCGGGAGGCAACGAGCAGTACTTC
cdr3_aa: CAISGPGSGLAGGNEQYF
d_call: TRBD2
j_call: TRBJ2-7
cdr3_length: 18
v_call: TRBV10-3

cdr3_nt: TGTGCCAGCAGCCTTCGACAGGGGGAGACCCAGTACTTC
cdr3_aa: CASSLRQGETQYF
d_call: TRBD1
j_call: TRBJ2-5
cdr3_length: 13
v_call: TRBV9

cdr3_nt: TGTGCCAGCAGCTTTTCCAAGGAGTACCTTTTGCGGCTCAATGAGCAGTTCTTC
cdr3_aa: CASSFSKEYLLRLNEQFF
d_call: .
j_call: TRBJ2-1
cdr3_length: 18
v_call: TRBV5-6

cdr3_nt: TGTGCCAGCAGTGAAGCGGGACATTCTGCTGAAGCTTTCTTT
cdr3_aa: CASSEAGHSAEAFF
d_call: .
j_call: TRBJ1-1
cdr3_length: 14
v_call: TRBV2

cdr3_nt: TGTGCCAGCTCACCACGAGGGACAGGGCCGGGCACCGGGGAGCTGTTTTTT
cdr3_aa: CASSPRGTGPGTGELFF
d_call: TRBD1
j_call: TRBJ2-2
cdr3_length: 17
v_call: TRBV18